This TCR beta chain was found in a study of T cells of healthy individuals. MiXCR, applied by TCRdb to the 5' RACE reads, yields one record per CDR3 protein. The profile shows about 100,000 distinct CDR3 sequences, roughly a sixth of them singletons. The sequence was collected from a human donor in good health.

The CDR3 coding sequence is TGTGCCAGCAGCTCAATCGGGGTTCTCACAGATACGCAGTATTTT. This encodes CASSSIGVLTDTQYF. The chain couples TRBV11-1 to TRBJ2-3; TRBD2 is a possible D gene (5 bases). Trimming cost V 4 bases and J 2 bases, with 13 bases left between them. The CDR3 has 15 amino acids. From germline, CDR1 is SGHAT and CDR2 FQDESV (reference sequence).